This TCR beta chain was documented in a study of blood T cell repertoires in COVID-19. Whole-study context: There were acute and convalescent COVID-19 samples, and they came from the United States, Italy and Spain.

Produced via immunoSEQ multiplex PCR; TCRdb's table is partial and in-frame only. The table records roughly 250,000 clones, approximately 79% of them present only once. V lost 3 bases and J lost 5, with 13 bases in between. CDR3 size: 15 residues. Germline V gene data show CDR1 as LNHNV and CDR2 as YYDKDF (reference sequence). The TCR comes from a woman aged 40 to 49 with active or convalescent COVID-19. The genes are TRBV15 and TRBJ1-4, with D perhaps TRBD1 (5 bases). Sequenced input: peripheral blood. This CDR3 is CATSRTSTENEKLFF. The CDR3 DNA reads TGTGCCACCAGCAGGACCTCGACAGAAAATGAAAAACTGTTTTTT.